The sample holds a few counts of the clone carrying this T cell receptor (beta chain). TCRdb itself ran the RT-PCR reads through MiXCR, one entry per CDR3 protein. The sample has about 700,000 distinct CDR3 sequences, 12% to 15% seen once. This CDR3 is 19 amino acids long. V lost 0 bases and J lost 1; bases outside the gene matches: 11. Germline-derived CDR1 and CDR2 are LGHNA and YSLEER. The V and J genes are TRBV4-3 and TRBJ2-4, with 8 bases matching TRBD1. Sequenced input: memory CD4+ T cells from blood. The clonotype originates from a female donor in good health, serving as a healthy control. The CDR3 is CASSQDAPGQGSAKNIQYF. The CDR3, as DNA: TGCGCCAGCAGCCAAGATGCCCCCGGACAGGGTTCGGCCAAAAACATTCAGTACTTC.